These 30 T cell receptor beta chains came from one sample sequenced in a study of blood T cell repertoires in COVID-19. TCRdb keeps only in-frame clones here, not all; method: immunoSEQ multiplex PCR. The profile shows about 86,000 clones, 65% to 85% of them singletons. Source material: peripheral blood. These receptors came from a woman older than 75 with active or convalescent COVID-19.

The chain carries TRBV10-3 and TRBJ2-7, with a weak D call TRBD2 (6 bases). With 0 bases removed from V and 10 bases from J, the gap between germline ends came to 13 bases. Germline CDR1 reads ENHRY; CDR2 reads SYGVKD. CDR3 length: 13 amino acids. CDR3 region: CAISESGGAGQYF. In DNA form, the CDR3 reads TGTGCCATCAGTGAGTCGGGAGGAGCGGGTCAGTACTTC.

On this clone itself: At one boundary the junction diverges from the germline segment, which might be a read error. The chain recombines TRBV24-1 with TRBJ2-7, with 12 bases matching TRBD1. The CDR3 is 14 amino acids. Germline CDR1 is KGHDR and CDR2 is SFDVKD. CDR3 bases: TGTGCCACCAGTGATTTGGGGACAGGGGGCGAGAAGTACTTC. Translation: CATSDLGTGGEKYF.

V usage is TRBV6-5 and J usage is TRBJ1-3; TRBD1 might be the D (6 bases). The ends were cut back, 5 bases at V and 4 bases at J, with 12 bases in the middle. The CDR3 runs 14 residues. CDR1 and CDR2 from the germline V gene are MNHEY and SVGAGI. The chain's CDR3 is CASSLPGQGNTIYF. CDR3 coding DNA: TGTGCCAGCAGTCTCCCCGGACAGGGAAACACCATATATTTT.

J is TRBJ2-1 and V is TRBV3-1 (or the pseudogene TRBV3-2); a weak D match, TRBD2 (6 bases). CDR3 length: 16 amino acids. V lost 4 bases and J 6 bases, leaving 19 bases between the germline ends. Germline V gene data show CDR1 as LGHDT and CDR2 as YNNKEL (reference sequence). This CDR3 is CASSLWGAGGINEQFF. The CDR3 DNA follows: TGTGCCAGCAGCCTTTGGGGAGCGGGCGGAATCAATGAGCAGTTCTTC.

V gene TRBV5-1 combines with J gene TRBJ1-1; D is possibly TRBD1 (6 bases). This CDR3 has 17 amino acids. The V end lost 2 bases, the J end lost 3 bases, and 20 bases lay between the germline ends. Germline CDR1 SGHRS, CDR2 YFSETQ. CDR3 sequence reads: CASSFQGHPQADTEAFF. The CDR3 nucleotides read TGCGCCAGCAGCTTCCAGGGGCATCCACAGGCTGACACTGAAGCTTTCTTT.

This chain links TRBV6-6 with TRBJ1-2; 7 bases fit TRBD1. There are 14 residues in the CDR3. J gave up 5 bases and V 5 bases, and 8 bases lay outside the gene matches. Germline V gene sequence: CDR1 MNHNY, CDR2 SVGAGI (reference sequence). CDR3 DNA: TGTGCCAGCAGTGGACCGGGGACAGCTTATGGCTACACCTTC. It encodes CASSGPGTAYGYTF.

V gene TRBV25-1 combines with J gene TRBJ1-1, with D perhaps matching TRBD1 (6 bases). The CDR3 covers 15 residues. CDR1 and CDR2 (germline): MGHDK, SYGVNS. The V and J ends lost 1 base and 4 bases respectively, with 13 bases between them. The CDR3 bases are TGTGCCAGCAGTGAATTTAAGGGGGGGGGCACTGAAGCTTTCTTT. Its protein product is CASSEFKGGGTEAFF.

In its sample, this clone was seen a few times. J is TRBJ1-6 and V is TRBV28; a possible D gene is TRBD1 (5 bases). Germline V gene data show CDR1 as MDHEN and CDR2 as SYDVKM. The CDR3 contains 15 residues. Trimming took off 7 bases at V and 3 bases at J, with 13 bases between the two ends. CDR3 protein: CASTSNRHYNSPLHF. The CDR3 nucleotides read TGTGCCAGCACCTCGAACAGGCACTATAATTCACCCCTCCACTTT.

V usage is TRBV5-3 and J usage is TRBJ1-4; 7 bases line up with TRBD1. TRBV5-3 counts as an open reading frame of uncertain function. The CDR3 contains 15 residues. V lost 8 bases to trimming and J lost 7 bases; unmatched junction nucleotides: 14. CDR3 loop: CARKRQGSLGEKLFF. CDR3 coding DNA: TGTGCCAGGAAAAGACAGGGATCTTTAGGTGAAAAACTGTTTTTT.

A few counts support this clone. The rearrangement links TRBV19 to TRBJ1-2; D is perhaps TRBD1 (6 bases). Germline lookup yields CDR1 LNHDA and CDR2 SQIVND (reference sequence). The CDR3 contains 15 residues. V was shortened by 6 bases and J by 4 bases, with 18 bases between the two germline ends. The DNA of the CDR3 is TGTGCCAGTAGAACCACAGGGACTAGTACCTATGGCTACACCTTC. Translation gives CASRTTGTSTYGYTF.

The rearrangement joins TRBV3-1 (or the pseudogene TRBV3-2) to TRBJ2-3; 13 bases are shared with TRBD2. Germline V gene sequence: CDR1 LGHDT, CDR2 YNNKEL (reference sequence). This CDR3 comprises 16 residues. V shed 5 bases, J shed 6 bases, and the junction held 8 bases outside the gene matches. The DNA for the CDR3 is TGTGCCAGCAGCGTTGGACTAGCGGGAGTTGGGGATACGCAGTATTTT. Residues: CASSVGLAGVGDTQYF.

The chain carries TRBV9 and TRBJ2-5, with 9 bases fitting TRBD2. Germline V lookup: CDR1 SGDLS, CDR2 YYNGEE. The junction had 7 bases not matched to a gene; V was cut back by 0 bases and J by 1 base. The CDR3 consists of 17 residues. The CDR3 is CASSVVGLAGLQETQYF. The CDR3 DNA reads TGTGCCAGCAGCGTAGTAGGGCTAGCGGGGCTCCAAGAGACCCAGTACTTC.

The chain couples TRBV7-2 to TRBJ2-5, with 12 bases fitting TRBD2. The CDR3 covers 19 residues. The J segment lost 2 bases and the V segment lost 4 bases, leaving 14 bases of the junction unmatched. Germline V lookup: CDR1 SGHTA, CDR2 FQGNSA. As DNA, the CDR3 is TGTGCCAGCAGCTCCAAGAAGTCTACTCTAGCGGGGGGGCAAGAGACCCAGTACTTC. This gives the protein CASSSKKSTLAGGQETQYF.

The V gene is TRBV19, the J gene TRBJ2-2; D not certain. The CDR3 extends over 15 amino acids. Trimming removed 5 bases at V and 1 base at J, with 11 bases between. CDR1 LNHDA and CDR2 SQIVND come from the germline V gene (reference sequence). In DNA, the CDR3 is TGTGCCAGTAGTTCAGACACGCTGAACACCGGGGAGCTGTTTTTT. Translation: CASSSDTLNTGELFF.

V usage is TRBV5-6 and J usage is TRBJ2-1; D possibly corresponds to TRBD2 (6 bases). Trimming took 2 bases from V and 7 from J, leaving 13 bases between them. The CDR3 loop spans 14 amino acids. CDR1 and CDR2 from the germline V gene are SGHDT and YYEEEE. CDR3 loop: CASSFLGGVNEQFF. The CDR3 nucleotides are TGTGCCAGCAGCTTTCTAGGAGGGGTGAATGAGCAGTTCTTC.

This clone was counted a single time. J is TRBJ2-1 and V is TRBV7-9; D possibly corresponds to TRBD1 (5 bases). CDR3 length: 19 residues. Germline V gene sequence: CDR1 SEHNR, CDR2 FQNEAQ (reference sequence). Trimming shortened V by 4 bases and J by 4 bases, and 26 bases separated the two germline ends. The CDR3 loop is CASSSQSSQARQPYNEQFF. In nucleotides, the CDR3 is TGTGCCAGCAGCTCCCAATCATCCCAGGCGAGACAGCCATACAATGAGCAGTTCTTC.

The V and J genes are TRBV7-9 and TRBJ2-3; TRBD2 agrees at 7 bases. The CDR3 is 14 residues long. From germline, CDR1 is SEHNR and CDR2 FQNEAQ (reference sequence). V was pared by 1 base and J by 4 bases, with 2 bases of the junction left unmatched. The CDR3 reads CASSLGGGSDTQYF. The CDR3 DNA follows: TGTGCCAGCAGCTTAGGCGGGGGTTCAGATACGCAGTATTTT.

The chain recombines TRBV7-2 with TRBJ2-7; TRBD2 matches at 10 bases. This CDR3 has 15 residues. After removal of 1 base from V and 2 bases from J, the junction contained 2 bases not matched to a gene. Germline V gene data show CDR1 as SGHTA and CDR2 as FQGNSA. CDR3 DNA: TGTGCCAGCAGCTTAGGACTAGCGGGCCCCTACGAGCAGTACTTC. It is translated as CASSLGLAGPYEQYF.

This clone was picked up a small number of times. This chain connects TRBV19 to TRBJ1-2, with a tentative D call TRBD1 (6 bases). CDR1 and CDR2 (germline): LNHDA, SQIVND (reference sequence). This CDR3 has 13 amino acids. With 5 bases removed from V and 4 bases from J, the gap between germline ends came to 11 bases. CDR3 coding DNA: TGTGCCAGTAGTCCACAGGGTCCCTATGGCTACACCTTC. Amino acids: CASSPQGPYGYTF.

The chain employs TRBV11-1 and TRBJ1-6, with D hard to call. Germline V gene sequence: CDR1 SGHAT, CDR2 FQDESV (reference sequence). Trimming took 6 bases from V and 0 from J, leaving 9 bases between them. The CDR3 has 15 residues. CDR3 coding DNA: TGTGCCAGCAGTGTCCAGGCCTCCTATAATTCACCCCTCCACTTT. This gives the protein CASSVQASYNSPLHF.

This chain uses TRBV6-2 or TRBV6-3 with TRBJ1-5; perhaps TRBD1 as D (6 bases). V dropped 6 bases and J dropped 1 base, with 22 bases sitting between them. The V gene's germline CDR1 is MNHEY and CDR2 SVGEGT. This CDR3 is 18 amino acids long. As DNA, the CDR3 is TGTGCCAGCAGCCGCCGCTTCAGGGGTGGACGAAGCAATCAGCCCCAGCATTTT. Translation: CASSRRFRGGRSNQPQHF.

This chain connects TRBV6-5 to TRBJ1-2, with D perhaps TRBD1 (6 bases). Trimming cost V 5 bases and J 4 bases, with 14 bases left between them. The germline V gene has CDR1 MNHEY and CDR2 SVGAGI. The CDR3 contains 14 residues. In DNA form, the CDR3 reads TGTGCCAGCAGTATTGAGAGGGGGAGCTATGGCTACACCTTC. Encoded protein: CASSIERGSYGYTF.

This chain uses TRBV28 with TRBJ1-5; 8 bases map to TRBD1. J lost 1 base, V lost 2 bases, and 7 bases had no gene match. The CDR3 covers 17 residues. Germline CDR1 is MDHEN and CDR2 is SYDVKM. The CDR3 DNA is TGTGCCAGCAGTTTAAGGAGAGGGACAGGCAGCAATCAGCCCCAGCATTTT. Translated: CASSLRRGTGSNQPQHF.

This sequence joins TRBV6-5 and TRBJ1-3; TRBD1 agrees at 9 bases. Germline values: CDR1 MNHEY, CDR2 SVGAGI. The CDR3 loop spans 15 amino acids. Losses at the gene ends were 6 bases for V and 6 bases for J; bases not matched to a gene: 9. The CDR3 reads CASSREGQGENTIYF. DNA of the CDR3: TGTGCCAGCAGCCGCGAGGGACAGGGCGAAAACACCATATATTTT.

This sequence joins TRBV19 and TRBJ2-2, with unresolved D. CDR3 length: 14 amino acids. From germline, CDR1 is LNHDA and CDR2 SQIVND (reference sequence). V gave up 5 bases and J gave up 2 bases, with 9 bases separating them. CDR3 sequence: CASSPVLNTGELFF. The CDR3 DNA sequence: TGTGCCAGTAGTCCGGTACTAAACACCGGGGAGCTGTTTTTT.

V usage is TRBV5-1 and J usage is TRBJ1-1; the match to TRBD1 covers 11 bases. This CDR3 has 15 amino acids. Germline V gene data show CDR1 as SGHRS and CDR2 as YFSETQ. With V trimmed by 3 bases and J by 0 bases, 1 base remained unmatched. Here the CDR3 reads CASSWTGGVNTEAFF. In nucleotides, the CDR3 is TGCGCCAGCAGCTGGACAGGGGGCGTGAACACTGAAGCTTTCTTT.

The gene calls are TRBV7-8 and TRBJ2-1, with TRBD2 matching over 7 bases. Per the germline V gene, CDR1 is SGHVS and CDR2 is FQNEAQ. The junction had 9 bases not matched to a gene; V was cut back by 5 bases and J by 5 bases. This CDR3 comprises 15 residues. The CDR3 sequence is CASSHPRERNNEQFF. CDR3 nucleotide sequence: TGTGCCAGCAGCCACCCGCGGGAGAGAAACAATGAGCAGTTCTTC.

This clone was recorded a few times. The chain links TRBV11-3 to TRBJ2-7; 7 nucleotides line up with TRBD1. The V segment lost 5 bases and the J segment 3 bases; nucleotides outside the gene matches: 4. The CDR3 has 13 residues. Per the germline V gene, CDR1 is SGHNT and CDR2 is YENEEA. CDR3 in amino acids: CASSQGDGYEQYF. Written as DNA, the CDR3 is TGTGCCAGCAGCCAGGGGGACGGCTACGAGCAGTACTTC.

The rearrangement joins TRBV3-1 (or the pseudogene TRBV3-2) to TRBJ2-1, with 14 bases identical to TRBD2. Germline values: CDR1 LGHDT, CDR2 YNNKEL (reference sequence). Losses at the gene ends were 1 base for V and 4 bases for J; bases not matched to a gene: 3. The CDR3 length is 17 residues. CDR3 sequence reads: CASSQGLAGGLYNEQFF. The CDR3 nucleotides are TGTGCCAGCAGCCAAGGACTAGCGGGAGGGCTATACAATGAGCAGTTCTTC.

This chain links TRBV7-2 with TRBJ2-1, with D unclear. The V and J ends lost 1 base and 4 bases respectively, with 11 bases between them. This CDR3 has 15 residues. Germline V gene sequence: CDR1 SGHTA, CDR2 FQGNSA. CDR3: CASSLETRRYNEQFF. CDR3 sequence (DNA): TGTGCCAGCAGCTTAGAGACGCGGCGATACAATGAGCAGTTCTTC.